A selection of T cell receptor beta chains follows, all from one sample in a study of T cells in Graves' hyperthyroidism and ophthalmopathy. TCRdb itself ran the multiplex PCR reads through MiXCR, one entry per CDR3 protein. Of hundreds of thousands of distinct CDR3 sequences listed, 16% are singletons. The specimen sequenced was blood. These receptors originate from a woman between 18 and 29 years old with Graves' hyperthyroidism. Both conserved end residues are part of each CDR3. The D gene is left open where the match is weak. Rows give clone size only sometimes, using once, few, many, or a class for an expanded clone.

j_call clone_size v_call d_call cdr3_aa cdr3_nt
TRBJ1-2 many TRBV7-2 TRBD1 CASSLGTGGGYTF TGTGCCAGCAGCTTAGGGACAGGTGGTGGCTACACCTTC
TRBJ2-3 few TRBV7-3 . CASSLSTPTDTQYF TGTGCCAGCAGCTTGAGTACCCCCACAGATACGCAGTATTTT
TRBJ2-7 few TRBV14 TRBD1 CASTPTGTGASEQYF TGTGCCAGCACCCCTACCGGGACAGGGGCGTCCGAGCAGTACTTC
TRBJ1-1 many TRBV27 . CASSFAGGLKGQNTEAFF TGTGCCAGCAGTTTTGCCGGGGGCCTTAAGGGCCAGAACACTGAAGCTTTCTTT
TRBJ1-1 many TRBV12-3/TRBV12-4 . CASSLAANTEAFF TGTGCCAGCAGTTTGGCAGCGAACACTGAAGCTTTCTTT
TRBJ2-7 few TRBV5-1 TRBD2 CASRPLAGYSYEQYF TGCGCCAGCAGACCTCTAGCGGGATACTCCTACGAGCAGTACTTC
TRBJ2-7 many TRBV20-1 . CSARDWLVVYEQYF TGCAGTGCTAGAGATTGGCTCGTAGTGTACGAGCAGTACTTC
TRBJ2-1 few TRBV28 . CASSLLPFF TGTGCCAGCAGCCTACTCCCGTTCTTC
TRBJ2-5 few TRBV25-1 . CASSDQRTEETQYF TGTGCCAGCAGTGATCAAAGGACAGAAGAGACCCAGTACTTC
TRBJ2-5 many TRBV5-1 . CASSLVVRKETQYF TGCGCCAGCAGCTTGGTTGTCAGAAAAGAGACCCAGTACTTC
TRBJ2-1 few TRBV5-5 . CASSLLAAAYNEQFF TGTGCCAGCAGCCTTTTAGCGGCGGCCTACAATGAGCAGTTCTTC
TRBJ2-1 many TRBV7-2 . CASSALGSGNEQFF TGTGCCAGCAGCGCCCTGGGGAGCGGCAATGAGCAGTTCTTC
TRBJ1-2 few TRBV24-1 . CATSDSHSSNYGYTF TGTGCCACCAGTGATTCCCACAGTTCTAACTATGGCTACACCTTC
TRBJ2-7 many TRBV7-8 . CASSLGQAYKQYF TGTGCCAGCAGCTTAGGGCAGGCCTACAAGCAGTACTTC
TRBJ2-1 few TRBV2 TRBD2 CASRTSGTDEQFF TGTGCCAGTCGGACTAGCGGGACAGATGAGCAGTTCTTC
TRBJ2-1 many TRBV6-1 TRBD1 CASSEPTGAHEQFF TGTGCCAGCAGTGAACCGACAGGGGCGCATGAGCAGTTCTTC
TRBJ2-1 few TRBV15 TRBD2 CATSRVTSGIGEQFF TGTGCCACCAGCAGAGTCACTAGCGGGATCGGTGAGCAGTTCTTC
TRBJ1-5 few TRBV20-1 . CSASLPGHPNQPQHF TGCAGTGCTAGCCTTCCGGGACACCCAAATCAGCCCCAGCATTTT
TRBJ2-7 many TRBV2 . CASNQQGLYEQYF TGTGCCAGCAACCAACAGGGACTCTACGAGCAGTACTTC
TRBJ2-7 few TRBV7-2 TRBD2 CASSGSTSGYEQYF TGTGCCAGCAGCGGGTCGACTAGCGGCTACGAGCAGTACTTC
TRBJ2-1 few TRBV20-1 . CSASQGGRGNEQFF TGCAGTGCTAGTCAGGGGGGAAGGGGCAATGAGCAGTTCTTC
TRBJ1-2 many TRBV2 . CASSEEQIYGYTF TGTGCCAGCAGTGAAGAACAGATATATGGCTACACCTTC
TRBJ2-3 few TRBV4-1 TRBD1 CASSQPTGAGDTQYF TGCGCCAGCAGCCAACCTACAGGGGCGGGAGATACGCAGTATTTT
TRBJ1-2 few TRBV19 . CAGRRDGGYTF TGTGCCGGACGAAGGGACGGCGGCTACACCTTC
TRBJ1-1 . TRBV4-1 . CASSQDPGTEAFF TGCGCCAGCAGCCAAGATCCAGGGACTGAAGCTTTCTTT
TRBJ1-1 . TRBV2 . CASKWRAGGNTEAFF TGTGCCAGCAAGTGGAGGGCGGGAGGTAACACTGAAGCTTTCTTT
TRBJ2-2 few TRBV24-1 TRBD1 CATTRDSPNTGELFF TGTGCCACCACCCGGGACAGCCCGAACACCGGGGAGCTGTTTTTT
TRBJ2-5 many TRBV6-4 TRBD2 CASSQDGTSGQETQYF TGTGCCAGCAGTCAGGATGGGACTAGCGGCCAAGAGACCCAGTACTTC
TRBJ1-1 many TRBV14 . CASTELNTEAFF TGTGCCAGCACGGAGCTGAACACTGAAGCTTTCTTT
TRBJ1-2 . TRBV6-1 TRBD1 CASSERTGGAYGYTF TGTGCCAGCAGTGAAAGGACAGGAGGGGCCTATGGCTACACCTTC
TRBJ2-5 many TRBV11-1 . CASSPWAGVETQYF TGTGCCAGCAGCCCTTGGGCCGGGGTGGAGACCCAGTACTTC
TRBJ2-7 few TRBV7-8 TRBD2 CASSSGTSGNEQYF TGTGCCAGCAGCTCCGGGACTAGCGGGAACGAGCAGTACTTC
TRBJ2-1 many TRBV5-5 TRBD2 CASSHAPGGEQFF TGTGCCAGCAGCCACGCGCCGGGGGGTGAGCAGTTCTTC
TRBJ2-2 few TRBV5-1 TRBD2 CASSLILAGTTGELFF TGCGCCAGCAGCCTGATCCTAGCGGGTACGACCGGGGAGCTGTTTTTT
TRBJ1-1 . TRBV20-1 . CSAIRVGKMNTEAFF TGCAGTGCTATCAGGGTCGGCAAAATGAACACTGAAGCTTTCTTT
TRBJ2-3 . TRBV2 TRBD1 CASSWDRGPTDTQYF TGTGCCAGCAGTTGGGACAGGGGACCCACAGATACGCAGTATTTT
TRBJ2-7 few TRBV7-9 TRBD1 CASSLDRDRGIYEQYF TGTGCCAGCAGCTTAGACCGAGACAGGGGTATCTACGAGCAGTACTTC
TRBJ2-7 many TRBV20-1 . CSAAGLAYEQYF TGCAGTGCCGCGGGGTTGGCCTACGAGCAGTACTTC
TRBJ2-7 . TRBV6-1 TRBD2 CASSEAPGLAGYEQYF TGTGCCAGCAGTGAAGCCCCGGGACTAGCGGGATACGAGCAGTACTTC
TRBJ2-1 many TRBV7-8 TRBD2 CASSRETSGRTNEQFF TGTGCCAGCAGCCGAGAGACTAGCGGGCGTACCAATGAGCAGTTCTTC
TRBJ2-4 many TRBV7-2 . CASSLAFGRGNIQYF TGTGCCAGCAGCTTAGCATTCGGGCGGGGTAACATTCAGTACTTC
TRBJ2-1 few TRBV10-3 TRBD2 CAIRLTSGSYNEQFF TGTGCCATCAGATTGACTAGCGGGAGTTACAATGAGCAGTTCTTC
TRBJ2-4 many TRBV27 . CASRPTAILAKNIQYF TGTGCCAGCAGGCCGACGGCCATACTAGCCAAAAACATTCAGTACTTC